Detailed here is one T cell receptor (beta chain). Its cognate antigen is unknown. Both 60 Vbeta primers and 13 Jbeta primers went into the PCR. Assay: immunoSEQ multiplex PCR; the TCRdb copy retains only in-frame clones and omits some. The sample carries about 200,000 clones, more than 60% recorded once. The data are from a study of cytomegalovirus exposure and HLA in healthy donors. General study results and limits: The authors considered a cluster of highly shared sequence variants likely to be a sequencing artifact.

The CDR3 runs 13 residues. V was pared by 5 bases and J by 5 bases, with 3 bases of the junction left unmatched. CDR1 and CDR2 from the germline V gene are SGHTA and FQGNSA. The clonotype originates from a man aged 50 to 59 in good health and CMV-seronegative. The genes are TRBV7-2 and TRBJ1-2; 9 positions agree with TRBD1. The sequenced sample consisted of PBMCs. This CDR3 is CASSPGTGYGYTF. The CDR3, as DNA: TGTGCCAGCAGCCCCGGGACAGGGTATGGCTACACCTTC.